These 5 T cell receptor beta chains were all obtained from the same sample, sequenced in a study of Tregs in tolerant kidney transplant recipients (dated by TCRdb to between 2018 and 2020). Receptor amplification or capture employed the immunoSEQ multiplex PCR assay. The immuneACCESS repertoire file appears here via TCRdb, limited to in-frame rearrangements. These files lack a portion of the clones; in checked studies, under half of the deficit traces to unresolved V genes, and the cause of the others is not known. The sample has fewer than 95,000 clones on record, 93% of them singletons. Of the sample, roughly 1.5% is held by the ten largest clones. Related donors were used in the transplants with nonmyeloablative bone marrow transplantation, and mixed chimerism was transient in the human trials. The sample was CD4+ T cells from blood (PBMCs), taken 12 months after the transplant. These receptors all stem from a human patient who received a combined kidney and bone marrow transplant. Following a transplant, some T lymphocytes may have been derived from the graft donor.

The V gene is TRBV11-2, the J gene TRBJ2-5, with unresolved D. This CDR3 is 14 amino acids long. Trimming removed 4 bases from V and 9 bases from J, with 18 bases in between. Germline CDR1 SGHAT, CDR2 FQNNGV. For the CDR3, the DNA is TGTGCCAGCAGCTCGGCGGTGGGTCTTCCTCCCCAGTACTTC. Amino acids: CASSSAVGLPPQYF.

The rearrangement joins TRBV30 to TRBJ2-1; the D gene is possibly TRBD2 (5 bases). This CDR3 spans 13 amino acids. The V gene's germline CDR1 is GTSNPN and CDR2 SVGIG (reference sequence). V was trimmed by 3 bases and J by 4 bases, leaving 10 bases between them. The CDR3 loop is CAWRDSGYNEQFF. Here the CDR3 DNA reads TGTGCCTGGAGGGACTCTGGATACAATGAGCAGTTCTTC.

The CDR3 loop is CASSLEELNVLTF. CDR3 nucleotide sequence: TGTGCCAGCAGCCTCGAGGAACTAAACGTCCTGACTTTC. V is TRBV4-2 and J is TRBJ2-6, with D unresolved. Trimming took off 4 bases at V and 10 bases at J, with 11 bases between the two ends. CDR3 length: 13 amino acids. Germline lookup yields CDR1 LGHNA and CDR2 YNFKEQ.

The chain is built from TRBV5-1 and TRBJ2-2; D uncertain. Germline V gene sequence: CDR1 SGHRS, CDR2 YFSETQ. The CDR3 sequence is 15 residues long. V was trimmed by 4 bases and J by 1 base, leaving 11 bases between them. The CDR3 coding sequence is TGCGCCAGCAGCCTCGGTTCAGGGAACACCGGGGAGCTGTTTTTT. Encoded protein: CASSLGSGNTGELFF.

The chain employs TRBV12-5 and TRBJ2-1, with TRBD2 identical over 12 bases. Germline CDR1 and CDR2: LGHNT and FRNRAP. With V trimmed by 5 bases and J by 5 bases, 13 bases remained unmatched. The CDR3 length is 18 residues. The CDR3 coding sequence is TGTGCTAGTGGTACTGGTGGCTCACTAGCGGGGGGACACAATGAGCAGTTCTTC. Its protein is CASGTGGSLAGGHNEQFF.